The 2 T cell receptor beta chains given below trace back to one sample, sequenced in a study of memory CD4+ T cells and cytomegalovirus serostatus. Measured with immunoSEQ multiplex PCR; TCRdb has only the in-frame clones, and not every one. The sample shows tens of thousands of clones, more than 75% of them seen only once. Single viable CD3+CD4+CD8-CD45RO+ cells were sorted as the memory CD4+ T cells. The sample comprised memory CD4+ T cells from blood. The receptors derive from an adult in good health and CMV-seronegative.

V and J are TRBV7-2 and TRBJ2-5, with TRBD2 matching 11 bases. With 3 bases clipped from V and 7 bases from J, the junction kept 10 bases outside the gene matches. Germline V gene data show CDR1 as SGHTA and CDR2 as FQGNSA. The CDR3 consists of 16 residues. The CDR3 DNA is TGTGCCAGCAGCTTCCTTAGCGGGGGGGATGGAGGGACCCAGTACTTC. It is translated as CASSFLSGGDGGTQYF. The variable domain in full, with the rest retrieved from reference TRBV7-2 and TRBJ2-5, is GAGVSQSPSNKVTEKGKDVELRCDPISGHTALYWYRQSLGQGLEFLIYFQGNSAPDKSGLPSDRFSAERTGGSVSTLTIQRTQQEDSAVYLCASSFLSGGDGGTQYFGPGTRLLVL.

The rearrangement links TRBV5-8 to TRBJ1-1, with D perhaps matching TRBD1 (6 bases). This CDR3 is built from 13 residues. The germline gives CDR1 SGHTS, CDR2 YDEGEE. V was pared by 2 bases and J by 7 bases, with 12 bases between. The CDR3 sequence: CASSFPGTSEAFF. As DNA, the CDR3 is TGTGCCAGCAGCTTCCCCGGGACAAGTGAAGCTTTCTTT.